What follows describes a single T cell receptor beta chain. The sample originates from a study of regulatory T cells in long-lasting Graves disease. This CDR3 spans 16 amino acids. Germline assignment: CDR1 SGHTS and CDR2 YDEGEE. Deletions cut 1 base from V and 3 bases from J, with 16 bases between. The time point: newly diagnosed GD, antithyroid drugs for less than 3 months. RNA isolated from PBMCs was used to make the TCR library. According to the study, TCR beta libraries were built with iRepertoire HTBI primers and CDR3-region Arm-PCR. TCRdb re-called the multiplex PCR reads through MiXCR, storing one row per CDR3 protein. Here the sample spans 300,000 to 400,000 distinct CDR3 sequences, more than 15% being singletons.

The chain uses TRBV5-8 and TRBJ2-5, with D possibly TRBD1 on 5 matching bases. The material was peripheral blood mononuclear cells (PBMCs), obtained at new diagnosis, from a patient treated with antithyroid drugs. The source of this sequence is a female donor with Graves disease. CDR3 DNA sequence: TGTGCCAGCAGCTTGCCCCAGGGTCAATTCGAAGAGACCCAGTACTTC. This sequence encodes CASSLPQGQFEETQYF.